The subject of this entry is one TCR beta chain. This sample was taken from a study of control samples from healthy donors and cancer patients. Germline V CDR1 and CDR2: SGDLS, YYNGEE. CDR3 length equals 16 residues. Trimming took off 2 bases at V and 0 bases at J, with 14 bases between the two ends. This table comes from immunoSEQ multiplex PCR, and its TCRdb copy is limited to in-frame clones, with some not included. Recorded for this sample: about 190,000 clones. The chain uses TRBV9 and TRBJ1-1; D is uncertain. Source material: blood. The source is a woman between 25 and 40 years old in good health. The CDR3 spells CASSVRPSNMNTEAFF. The CDR3 DNA sequence: TGTGCCAGCAGCGTCCGCCCCTCCAACATGAACACTGAAGCTTTCTTT.